The sequence of this T cell receptor (beta chain) was determined in a study of blood T cells in healthy people across ages. General study points: With age, beta diversity per million T cells declined roughly linearly, significantly by 40 to 50.

About this clonotype: Its antigen is undetermined.

The use of a sample-barcoded 5' primer and a J-beta primer mix characterized a second PCR of about 6 to 12 cycles. The template-switch adaptor was a 5' adaptor with 12 random nucleotides. It tagged each cDNA molecule. TCRdb analysed the 5' RACE reads with MiXCR anew, one entry per CDR3 protein. The sample includes approximately 690,000 distinct CDR3 sequences, approximately 50% of them seen just once. The V end lost 6 bases, the J end lost 2 bases, and 14 bases lay between the germline ends. In germline, CDR1 is SNHLY, CDR2 FYNNEI. This CDR3 has 14 residues. V gene TRBV2 combines with J gene TRBJ2-7; a possible D gene is TRBD1 (6 bases). The sequenced material came from blood. This clonotype was obtained from a man aged 60 to 69 in good health. DNA of the CDR3: TGTGCCAGCAGCAGACAGGTGGGAACCTACGAGCAGTACTTC. Translated, it gives CASSRQVGTYEQYF.